This T cell receptor (beta chain) stems from a study of cytomegalovirus exposure and HLA in healthy donors (dated by TCRdb to about 2017). With respect to the entire study: An earlier analysis of several hundred of the donors reported 276 Gb of sequence data and about 120 million unique TCR beta sequences obtained from 150 million to 200 million T cells. Four to six DR-DQ haplotypes were handled as single units for association and clustering, since linkage in the cohort was strong. The study was designed to test whether signatures of past pathogen exposure could be identified by cataloging public T cell receptors. Of the roughly 430 genotyped donors, over 65% fell in the genetic ancestry cluster associated with self-reported Caucasian donors. An early release covering just under 650 HLA-typed donors comprised about 300 gigabases of sequencing data and approximately 85 million unique TCR sequences. In a later genetic analysis, genome-wide SNP genotypes for about 55% of the roughly 700 donors were used, and that subset was treated as a discovery cohort. Among several hundred genotyped donors of the cohort, an average of roughly 230,000 unique TCR beta nucleotide sequences was sequenced per donor, of which about 19% were non-productive. Typing coverage differed by locus: A, B, C, DRB1 and DQB1 were typed in about 620-630 donors, DQA1 in 500 to 550, DPA1 in some 570, and DPB1 in 472. In an earlier analysis of roughly 580 of the donors, high-throughput TCR beta sequencing was used to judge whether each TCR beta V gene segment behaved as functional or pseudogenic. High-throughput TCR immunosequencing, statistical association of individual TCRs with disease status, and machine learning were combined to predict cytomegalovirus infection status. In a later analysis, previously published TCR beta repertoires from 550 to 700 donors were re-analyzed and high-resolution HLA genotyping was added so that TCR occurrence patterns could be studied. Rather than using new phenotypic data, the later analysis identified candidate immune exposures from TCR beta sequences and from how often those sequences occurred across donors. Along with the roughly 610-subject first cohort, a separate validation cohort of around 120 different subjects was used. Alongside the repertoire data, information on donor age, sex, ethnicity and CMV serostatus was compiled. Every repertoire in the discovery cohort had been generated on one and the same sequencing platform. The study used immunosequencing to profile the T cell repertoires of hundreds of subjects and linked those repertoires to cytomegalovirus serostatus. HLA typing covered class I and class II loci at four-digit resolution.

The cohort was made up of hundreds of healthy bone marrow donors. At the time of sampling, all cohort members were nominally healthy, though unrecorded immune exposures were likely present. The donor tested CMV seronegative, placing the donor among the 350 to 400 seronegative members of the cohort. Each donor provided a peripheral blood sample, and peripheral blood mononuclear cells were used for TCR beta sequencing. Genomic DNA extraction from the blood cell samples was performed with the Qiagen DNeasy Blood Extraction Kit. The germline V gene (reference sequence) specifies SEHNR as CDR1 and FQNEAQ as CDR2. From the cysteine through the phenylalanine, the CDR3 covers 15 amino acids. Only the CDR3 DNA stays, 45 bases, in frame from base 1. The junction shows trimming of 5 bases on V and 7 bases on J, plus 18 bases between the germline ends. The library came from the immunoSEQ multiplex PCR assay. For the multiplex PCR, a mixture combining 60 forward primers for TCR Vbeta segments and 13 reverse primers for TCR Jbeta segments was used. The CDR3 region of rearranged TCR beta genes was amplified from genomic DNA by a multiplex PCR assay. The Illumina HiSeq System was used to sequence the amplified TCR beta libraries as 87-base-pair reads. For the original study's pipeline: A later analysis tallied 80 million to 95 million unique TCR beta chains across the 700 or so repertoires, and about 12 million of those chains were shared by two or more donors. To remove PCR and sequencing errors, raw reads were error-corrected and collapsed into unique sequences using a nearest-neighbor algorithm that merged closely related sequences. CDR3 sequences were aligned to IMGT reference sequences to assign V, D and J gene segments. For a sequence to be retained, a match of at least six nucleotides was required to both a V gene segment and a J gene segment. Rearrangements were called productive when the CDR3 lacked stop codons and stayed in frame with V and J; all others were non-productive. CDR3 was defined according to IMGT convention as the region running from the second conserved V-encoded cysteine to the conserved J-encoded phenylalanine. In an earlier analysis of just under 600 of the donors, sequences lacking an unambiguous match to a single V gene segment were excluded. An earlier analysis of 500 to 600 of the donors classified V segments as functional when productive rearrangements were above 56.7% and as segregating when the standard deviation between donors was above 5%. A statistical classification framework was built to diagnose cytomegalovirus status from the catalog of TCR beta chain sequences. A later analysis assigned V and J genes by comparing TCR nucleotide sequences with IMGT/GENE-DB human TR gene sequences. The TCRdist pipeline was used in a later analysis to assign CDR3 sequences and most-parsimonious VDJ recombination scenarios. In a later analysis, every TCR beta chain was defined by the combination of its CDR3 amino acid sequence and its V-gene family, and reads without a unique V-gene family were dropped. To address suspected cross-contamination and a sequencing artifact, a later analysis removed 550 to 750 highly shared, low-generation-probability nucleotide sequences. In a later analysis, a clonal expansion index was calculated for each public chain from normalized within-repertoire ranks of inferred template counts. A later analysis computed generation probabilities with a VDJ recombination model fitted to out-of-frame rearrangements, and checked the results against IGoR. In a later analysis, hypergeometric tests were used to score TCR-TCR, TCR-HLA and TCR-CMV co-occurrence, with a repertoire-size bias correction applied to TCR pairs. To estimate false discovery rates, a later analysis permuted the HLA or CMV assignments 20 times. A later analysis grouped co-occurring TCRs with DBSCAN, adding TCRdist sequence similarity when clustering within HLA-allele-positive subsets. For co-occurrence clustering, repertoires with fewer than 30,000 or more than 120,000 public chains were excluded, along with a handful of repertoires with anomalous nucleotide sharing. The source is immuneACCESS, and TCRdb retained only in-frame sequences with V and J called. Part of the clones is not carried over; for the studies checked, unresolved V genes explain less than half of this, and the remainder is unexplained. Clone size and the V and J calls come from that table; the DNA yielded D and trimming. The sample table holds some 130,000 clones, of which 80% were seen once. The biggest ten clones account for 3.3% of the sample.

Comment on this clone: The antigen it recognizes is unknown. No qualities accompany the bases; no much larger clone lies one base away.

Summary of the overall study and its limitations: The study gave a list of roughly 150 TCR beta chains associated with cytomegalovirus. A later genetic analysis associated a missense DCLRE1C variant with V-gene and J-gene trimming of TCR beta chains, and an independent cohort replicated the association. Assigning TCR associations to individual alleles was difficult when HLA alleles, especially DR and DQ, strongly co-occurred. In a later analysis, TCR association rates were found to vary across HLA loci, with the most associated TCRs seen for DRB1 alleles and the fewest for HLA-C alleles. In vitro tests confirmed that three of the cytomegalovirus-associated TCR beta chains recognize cytomegalovirus antigens. An earlier analysis of roughly 570 of the donors showed that most TCR beta V segments appeared in productive rearrangements either about 87% or about 30% of the time, which broadly matched IMGT annotations. A cluster of highly shared sequence variants was judged likely to represent a technical artifact of the sequencing pipeline. According to the authors, the approach could potentially be generalized to other disease states and immunological phenotypes. Immune exposure information for the cohort was limited to CMV serostatus. Because HLA typing was missing for some donors at each locus, association tests included only the typed subset. Linkage disequilibrium might explain the correlated functional status among segregating V segments, but an unknown experimental factor could not be excluded. A further reported finding was that TCR beta sequences accurately predicted the HLA-A and HLA-B alleles for most subjects in the first cohort. In a later analysis, HLA-associated TCR beta chains showed more clonal expansion and lower generation probabilities than non-associated chains that were equally common. In a later analysis, several top co-occurrence clusters were reported to appear linked to parvovirus B19, influenza, CMV and Epstein-Barr virus. Presence/absence analyses assumed roughly uniform sequencing depth across donors, an assumption that may not hold. According to a later analysis, most CMV-associated TCR beta chains appeared to be HLA-restricted, and the HLA associations seemed to be driven largely by CMV exposure. The earlier analysis of nearly 600 of the donors excluded 15 to 20 rarely observed V segments, including chromosome 9 orphons, because counts were too low. Only TCR beta chains were sequenced in this cohort, and the absence of alpha or paired-chain data limited detectable features. Some IMGT-functional V segments, including TRBV6-2 and TRBV6-3, could not be told apart with the 87-base-pair reads, so those segments were excluded. In both the original and validation cohorts, the classifier was reported to diagnose cytomegalovirus status with high specificity and sensitivity. In a later genetic analysis, fewer N-insertions in productive TCRs were reported among donors in an Asian-associated ancestry cluster than the roughly 640-donor mean. Specific HLA alleles were associated with over 15,000 TCR beta sequences at a false discovery rate of 0.05 in a later analysis. Across donors, most TCR sequences were observed very rarely, whereas some public TCRs were present in many individuals.

What was sequenced was PBMCs. The TCR was taken from a male donor in good health and CMV-seronegative. The rearranged segments are TRBV7-9 and TRBJ2-4; a tentative D match to TRBD1 spans 6 bases. The CDR3 protein sequence reads: CASSPPLGQGNIQYF. In nucleotides, the sequence is TGTGCCAGCAGCCCCCCCCTCGGCCAGGGGAACATTCAGTACTTC. With all but the CDR3 taken from the reference TRBV7-9 and TRBJ2-4 genes, the full variable domain is: DTGVSQNPRHKITKRGQNVTFRCDPISEHNRLYWYRQTLGQGPEFLTYFQNEAQLEKSRLLSDRFSAERPKGSFSTLEIQRTEQGDSAMYLCASSPPLGQGNIQYFGAGTRLSVL.